The 28 T cell receptor beta chains below all came from one sample that was sequenced in a study of shared clonotypes between healthy human individuals. The method was immunoSEQ multiplex PCR; TCRdb's version includes in-frame clones alone and lacks a portion of them. The sample includes about 680,000 clones, about two thirds of them seen just once. Sample: memory CD4+ T cells sorted from blood. Documented subset: CD45RA-negative fraction. These receptors were collected from a woman aged 25 to 39 in good health.

V gene TRBV7-8 combines with J gene TRBJ2-1; TRBD1 or TRBD2 may be the D gene (6 bases each). Trimming removed 4 bases from V and 4 bases from J, with 14 bases in between. The germline CDR1 and CDR2 sequences are SGHVS and FQNEAQ. This CDR3 spans 15 amino acids. CDR3 DNA sequence: TGTGCCAGCAGCTCCAGACGGGGGCAGTACAATGAGCAGTTCTTC. It translates to CASSSRRGQYNEQFF.

The J gene is TRBJ2-1, the V gene TRBV28; a weak D match, TRBD2 (5 bases). Germline values: CDR1 MDHEN, CDR2 SYDVKM. V was trimmed by 2 bases and J by 4 bases, leaving 15 bases between them. CDR3 length equals 16 residues. Here the CDR3 DNA reads TGTGCCAGCAGTTTACGTCGGGGAGCAGGTTACAATGAGCAGTTCTTC. Protein: CASSLRRGAGYNEQFF. Complete variable domain (other parts from reference TRBV28 and TRBJ2-1): DVKVTQSSRYLVKRTGEKVFLECVQDMDHENMFWYRQDPGLGLRLIYFSYDVKMKEKGDIPEGYSVSREKKERFSLILESASTNQTSMYLCASSLRRGAGYNEQFFGPGTRLTVL.

The chain employs TRBV29-1 and TRBJ2-1, with 8 bases fitting TRBD2. Trimming at V came to 6 bases and at J to 4 bases, leaving 5 bases not matched to a gene. The CDR3 runs 13 residues. Per germline, CDR1 SQVTM and CDR2 ANQGSEA. CDR3 protein: CSVAGVGYNEQFF. In nucleotides, the CDR3 is TGCAGCGTAGCGGGAGTCGGGTACAATGAGCAGTTCTTC.

In its sample, this clone was seen a few times. The chain recombines TRBV15 with TRBJ2-6; D is perhaps TRBD1 or TRBD2 (6 bases each). CDR3 length: 18 amino acids. Germline CDR1 reads LNHNV; CDR2 reads YYDKDF (reference sequence). V was pared by 1 base and J by 0 bases, with 13 bases between. The CDR3 is CATSRGVWGASGANVLTF. The CDR3 DNA sequence: TGTGCCACCAGCAGAGGGGTATGGGGGGCCTCTGGGGCCAACGTCCTGACTTTC.

The rearrangement links TRBV2 to TRBJ1-5; D might be TRBD1 (5 bases). Trimming removed 6 bases from V and 1 base from J, with 10 bases in between. The germline gives CDR1 SNHLY, CDR2 FYNNEI. This CDR3 is 14 amino acids long. CDR3 loop: CASSTGLSNQPQHF. In DNA, the CDR3 is TGTGCCAGCAGCACAGGTTTGAGCAATCAGCCCCAGCATTTT.

As for this clone: Other DNA sequences in this specimen translate into the identical CDR3. The rearrangement links TRBV19 to TRBJ2-6, with D possibly matching TRBD1 (6 bases). This CDR3 contains 15 residues. Germline lookup yields CDR1 LNHDA and CDR2 SQIVND (reference sequence). Trimming removed 1 base from V and 2 bases from J, with 6 bases in between. The DNA for the CDR3 is TGTGCCAGTAGTATAGGGACAGCTGGGGCCAACGTCCTGACTTTC. Its translation: CASSIGTAGANVLTF.

The gene calls are TRBV5-1 and TRBJ1-4, with TRBD1 as a possible D gene (5 bases). There are 15 residues in the CDR3. Trimming stripped 2 bases from V and 6 bases from J, with 14 bases between. Germline V gene data show CDR1 as SGHRS and CDR2 as YFSETQ. The CDR3 region is CASSLSRGGDEKLFF. DNA of the CDR3: TGCGCCAGCAGCTTATCCCGGGGCGGCGATGAAAAACTGTTTTTT.

This chain connects TRBV6-5 to TRBJ2-7, with TRBD1 as a possible D gene (6 bases). The CDR3 has 16 amino acids. Trimming removed 0 bases at V and 0 bases at J, with 12 bases between. Germline assignment: CDR1 MNHEY and CDR2 SVGAGI. DNA for the CDR3: TGTGCCAGCAGTTACTCGGGGGCGGGTCGCTCCTACGAGCAGTACTTC. As protein: CASSYSGAGRSYEQYF.

The CDR3 coding sequence is TGTGCCAGCACAGGGGGTCCGGAGACCCAGTACTTC. This gives the protein CASTGGPETQYF. This chain joins TRBV28 and TRBJ2-5; 7 bases line up with TRBD1. Germline V lookup: CDR1 MDHEN, CDR2 SYDVKM. The junction had 4 bases not matched to a gene; V was cut back by 7 bases and J by 5 bases. The CDR3 extends over 12 amino acids.

The V and J genes are TRBV5-1 and TRBJ2-7, with D possibly matching TRBD2 (5 bases). Germline V gene data show CDR1 as SGHRS and CDR2 as YFSETQ. Trimming took 1 base from V and 2 from J, leaving 16 bases between them. CDR3 length: 16 residues. CDR3 in DNA: TGCGCCAGCAGCTTGATGGTCTGGCTAGCTACCTACGAGCAGTACTTC. Protein sequence: CASSLMVWLATYEQYF.

This clone was recorded a few times. The V and J genes are TRBV27 and TRBJ1-5; TRBD1 is a possible D gene (5 bases). CDR1 and CDR2 from the germline V gene are MNHEY and SMNVEV (reference sequence). The CDR3 extends over 14 amino acids. Trimming removed 2 bases from V and 6 bases from J, with 11 bases in between. CDR3 nucleotide sequence: TGTGCCAGCAGTTTAGACGGGGGTGGTCAGCCCCAGCATTTT. Translated, it gives CASSLDGGGQPQHF.

In this sample, this clone turned up a few times. V and J are TRBV7-6 and TRBJ2-2, with D possibly TRBD2 on 5 matching bases. The V gene lost 2 bases and the J gene lost 3 bases, with 13 bases spanning the gap. CDR1 SGHVS and CDR2 FNYEAQ come from the germline V gene. This CDR3 has 16 residues. This CDR3 is CASSLRGMYDTGELFF. The DNA for the CDR3 is TGTGCCAGCAGCTTAAGAGGGATGTACGACACCGGGGAGCTGTTTTTT. Using reference TRBV7-6 and TRBJ2-2 for the parts outside the CDR3, the full variable domain is GAGVSQSPRYKVTKRGQDVALRCDPISGHVSLYWYRQALGQGPEFLTYFNYEAQQDKSGLPNDRFSAERPEGSISTLTIQRTEQRDSAMYRCASSLRGMYDTGELFFGEGSRLTVL.

This chain connects TRBV28 to TRBJ2-1; tentatively, D is TRBD1 or TRBD2 (5 bases each). The CDR3 is 12 amino acids. Germline V lookup: CDR1 MDHEN, CDR2 SYDVKM. V was pared by 6 bases and J by 7 bases, with 10 bases between. The CDR3 reads CASRGRGNEQFF. CDR3 in DNA: TGTGCCAGCAGGGGACGTGGGAATGAGCAGTTCTTC.

The rearrangement joins TRBV29-1 to TRBJ2-1; 8 bases match TRBD2. Germline V lookup: CDR1 SQVTM, CDR2 ANQGSEA. This CDR3 has 15 residues. Trimming took 2 bases from V and 9 from J; bases not matched to a gene: 12. The CDR3 DNA reads TGCAGCGTTGAAAATTGGGGGACTAGTCTCTCTGAGCAGTTCTTC. This gives the protein CSVENWGTSLSEQFF.

This clone has only one observation. The genes are TRBV28 and TRBJ1-2; TRBD1 aligns across 8 bases. The CDR3 runs to 15 residues. J gave up 2 bases and V 6 bases, and 8 bases lay outside the gene matches. Germline V gene data show CDR1 as MDHEN and CDR2 as SYDVKM. CDR3 region: CASSPPGGANYGYTF. As DNA, the CDR3 is TGTGCCAGCAGCCCTCCAGGGGGCGCAAACTATGGCTACACCTTC.

The chain couples TRBV2 to TRBJ1-4; the D gene is possibly TRBD1 (6 bases). There are 14 residues in the CDR3. V was cut by 5 bases and J by 4 bases, with 11 bases left in between. CDR1 is SNHLY and CDR2 is FYNNEI in the germline V gene. CDR3 sequence (DNA): TGTGCCAGCAGTTTACAGGGAATTAATGAAAAACTGTTTTTT. Residues: CASSLQGINEKLFF.

The rearrangement uses TRBV28 and TRBJ2-7; D not resolved. The CDR3 contains 12 residues. V lost 5 bases and J 3 bases, leaving 8 bases between the germline ends. Germline CDR1 is MDHEN and CDR2 is SYDVKM. CDR3 amino acids: CASSTDRYEQYF. DNA of the CDR3: TGTGCCAGCAGTACGGACCGCTACGAGCAGTACTTC.

V is TRBV7-3 and J is TRBJ1-3; no firm D call. CDR3 size: 17 residues. V was pared by 5 bases and J by 0 bases, with 17 bases between. CDR1 is SGHTA, CDR2 FQGTGA, per germline. The CDR3 region has the DNA TGTGCCAGCAGCCGAATACCAAAACAGAGCTCTGGAAACACCATATATTTT. This codes for CASSRIPKQSSGNTIYF.

This clone was detected ten times or more. This chain links TRBV27 with TRBJ2-2; 8 nucleotides align to TRBD2. This CDR3 has 15 residues. Germline V gene lookup returns CDR1 MNHEY and CDR2 SMNVEV (reference sequence). V lost 6 bases to trimming and J lost 3 bases; unmatched junction nucleotides: 6. CDR3 amino acids: CASRFSGTHTGELFF. The CDR3 nucleotides are TGTGCCAGCAGATTTAGCGGGACCCACACCGGGGAGCTGTTTTTT.

This clone was seen a few times. V usage is TRBV7-9 and J usage is TRBJ2-1; 11 nucleotides line up with TRBD2. The CDR3 is 15 amino acids. Per the germline V gene, CDR1 is SEHNR and CDR2 is FQNEAQ (reference sequence). V was clipped by 3 bases and J by 8 bases; unmatched bases: 6. CDR3 DNA sequence: TGTGCCAGCAGCTTCTCTAGCGGGAGGACCTATGAGCAGTTCTTC. Translating gives CASSFSSGRTYEQFF.

This clone has just a few counts. The chain carries TRBV28 and TRBJ1-1, with D unresolved. Between the trimmed V and J ends, which lost 6 bases and 1 base, there was a span of 18 bases. Germline V gene data show CDR1 as MDHEN and CDR2 as SYDVKM. The CDR3 totals 16 residues. CDR3 region: CASRFTLRKGNTEAFF. In DNA form, the CDR3 reads TGTGCCAGCAGATTCACCCTTAGGAAAGGGAACACTGAAGCTTTCTTT.

The rearrangement links TRBV5-1 to TRBJ2-1; possible D gene TRBD1, 6 bases. The length of the CDR3 is 14 residues. Trimming took 0 bases from V and 8 from J, leaving 12 bases between them. CDR1 is SGHRS and CDR2 is YFSETQ in the germline V gene. The CDR3 sequence is CASSLGTARDEQFF. The CDR3 DNA reads TGCGCCAGCAGCTTGGGGACAGCCCGGGATGAGCAGTTCTTC. The whole variable domain, remainder taken from reference TRBV5-1 and TRBJ2-1, is KAGVTQTPRYLIKTRGQQVTLSCSPISGHRSVSWYQQTPGQGLQFLFEYFSETQRNKGNFPGRFSGRQFSNSRSEMNVSTLELGDSALYLCASSLGTARDEQFFGPGTRLTVL.

This chain connects TRBV18 to TRBJ1-1; D not certain. Germline CDR1 KGHSH, CDR2 LQKENI. The CDR3 sequence is 13 residues long. The V gene lost 1 base and the J gene lost 3 bases, with 6 bases spanning the gap. The CDR3, as DNA: TGTGCCAGCTCACCACGGGCGGACACTGAAGCTTTCTTT. Amino acids: CASSPRADTEAFF.

The V and J genes are TRBV6-1 and TRBJ2-7; D is ambiguous. The V end lost 2 bases, the J end lost 4 bases, and 6 bases lay between the germline ends. This CDR3 spans 12 amino acids. The germline V gene has CDR1 MNHNS and CDR2 SASEGT. The CDR3 DNA reads as TGTGCCAGCAGTGAAACGGTATACGAGCAGTACTTC. Translating it yields CASSETVYEQYF.

This sequence joins TRBV2 and TRBJ2-4, with D maybe TRBD1 (5 bases). V was pared by 6 bases and J by 0 bases, with 12 bases between. This CDR3 has 15 residues. Germline values: CDR1 SNHLY, CDR2 FYNNEI. DNA of the CDR3: TGTGCCAGCAGCGGCCAGGGATTAGCCAAAAACATTCAGTACTTC. This encodes CASSGQGLAKNIQYF. Filled out from reference TRBV2 and TRBJ2-4, the complete variable domain reads EPEVTQTPSHQVTQMGQEVILRCVPISNHLYFYWYRQILGQKVEFLVSFYNNEISEKSEIFDDQFSVERPDGSNFTLKIRSTKLEDSAMYFCASSGQGLAKNIQYFGAGTRLSVL.

V is TRBV7-9 and J is TRBJ1-3; D is possibly TRBD1 (5 bases). V lost 0 bases and J 4 bases, leaving 10 bases between the germline ends. Germline-derived CDR1 and CDR2 are SEHNR and FQNEAQ (reference sequence). This CDR3 spans 15 amino acids. CDR3 residues: CASSLAGEGGNTIYF. CDR3 coding DNA: TGTGCCAGCAGCTTAGCGGGGGAGGGCGGAAACACCATATATTTT.

The table lists this clone with a count of one. The chain is built from TRBV7-9 and TRBJ1-4, with D possibly being TRBD1 (6 bases). The CDR3 runs to 14 residues. Germline V gene lookup returns CDR1 SEHNR and CDR2 FQNEAQ (reference sequence). V was clipped by 5 bases and J by 4 bases, with 11 bases between them. The CDR3 DNA sequence: TGTGCCAGCAGCGCTCCAGGGGATAATGAAAAACTGTTTTTT. Amino acid sequence: CASSAPGDNEKLFF.

This clone showed up just once. The V and J genes are TRBV10-3 and TRBJ2-2; unclear D gene. Germline V gives CDR1 ENHRY, CDR2 SYGVKD. The V end lost 6 bases, the J end lost 6 bases, and 14 bases lay between the germline ends. CDR3 length: 14 residues. CDR3 loop: CAIRVELESGELFF. In DNA form, the CDR3 reads TGTGCCATCAGGGTGGAGCTAGAGTCCGGGGAGCTGTTTTTT.